Listed below are T cell receptor beta chains from one sample, sequenced in a study of blood T cell repertoires in COVID-19. Generated by immunoSEQ multiplex PCR, the TCRdb table keeps only in-frame clones and is missing some. The sample lists 130,000 to 150,000 clones, roughly 83% seen once, with 9.2% in the top ten. Sequenced input: PBMCs or T cells enriched from blood (not recorded which). The receptors come from a man aged 50-59 years who had recovered from COVID-19. Each CDR3 is given with its conserved first and last residue. Size tells how often a clone was seen (once, few, many) or the class of an expanded clone, and some rows leave it out.

v_call clone_size cdr3_aa
TRBV6-5 - CASRQQGAATPLHF
TRBV15 - CATSRDRGVEKLFF
TRBV5-1 few CASSLIGEVGNTEAFF
TRBV7-9 - CASSFQGDEKLFF
TRBV19 - CASRRDSNQPQHF
TRBV24-1 medium-sized CATETQGAGSYEQYF
TRBV10-3 - CAISFVGEGYGYTF
TRBV5-1 - CASSEQGRSYEQYF
TRBV9 - CASSALGGDSGNTIYF
TRBV27 - CASSKQQAGQYPYEQYF
TRBV1 - CTSSLRTSGVTGELFF
TRBV7-7 - CASSQRDRGSPLHF
TRBV19 - CASSRQVNYEQYF
TRBV7-2 - CASSLVASGGAGETQYF
TRBV10-2 - CASSETGGNQPQHF
TRBV9 few CASSEGLGKFTDTQYF
TRBV7-6 - CASSFQRDSGNTIYF
TRBV3-1/TRBV3-2 - CASSPRTGRDGYTF
TRBV7-9 - CASSPASGLLYNEQFF
TRBV7-8 - CASSSAGGPTDTQYF
TRBV4-1 - CASSQDRVHSGNTIYF
TRBV12-5 - CASGSGLEEETQYF
TRBV5-1 few CASSLVEGLAETQYF
TRBV7-2 - CASSLGQAFYEQYF